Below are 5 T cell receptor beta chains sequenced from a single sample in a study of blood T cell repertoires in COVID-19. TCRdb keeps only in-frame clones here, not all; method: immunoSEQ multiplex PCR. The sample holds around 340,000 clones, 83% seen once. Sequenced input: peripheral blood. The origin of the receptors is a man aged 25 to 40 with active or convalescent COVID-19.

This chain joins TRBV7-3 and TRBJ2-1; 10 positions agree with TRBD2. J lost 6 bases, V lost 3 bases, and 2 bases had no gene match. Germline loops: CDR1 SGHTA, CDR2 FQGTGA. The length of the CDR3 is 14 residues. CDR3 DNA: TGTGCCAGCAGCTTGTCTAGCGGGAGCAATGAGCAGTTCTTC. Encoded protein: CASSLSSGSNEQFF.

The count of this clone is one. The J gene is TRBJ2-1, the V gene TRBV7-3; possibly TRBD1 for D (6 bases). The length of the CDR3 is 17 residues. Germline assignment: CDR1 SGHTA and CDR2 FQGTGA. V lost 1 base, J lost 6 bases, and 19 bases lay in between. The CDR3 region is CASSLSRLGGVSNEQFF. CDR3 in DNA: TGTGCCAGCAGCTTAAGTCGTTTAGGGGGTGTGAGCAATGAGCAGTTCTTC.

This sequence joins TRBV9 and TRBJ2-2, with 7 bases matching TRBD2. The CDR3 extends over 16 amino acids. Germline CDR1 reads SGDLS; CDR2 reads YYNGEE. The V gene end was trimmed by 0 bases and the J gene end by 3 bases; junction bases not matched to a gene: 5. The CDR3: CASSVAASGHTGELFF. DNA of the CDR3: TGTGCCAGCAGCGTAGCGGCTAGCGGTCACACCGGGGAGCTGTTTTTT.

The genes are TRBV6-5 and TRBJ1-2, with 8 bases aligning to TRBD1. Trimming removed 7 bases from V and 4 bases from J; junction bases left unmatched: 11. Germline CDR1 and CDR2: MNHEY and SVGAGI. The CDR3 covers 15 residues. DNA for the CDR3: TGTGCCAGCATGCTTGGACAGGGTATTATCTATGGCTACACCTTC. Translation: CASMLGQGIIYGYTF.

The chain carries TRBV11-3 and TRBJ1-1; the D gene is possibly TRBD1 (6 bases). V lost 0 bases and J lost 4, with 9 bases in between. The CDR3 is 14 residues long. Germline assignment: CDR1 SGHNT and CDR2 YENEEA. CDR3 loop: CASSLEGAITEAFF. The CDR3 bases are TGTGCCAGCAGCTTAGAGGGGGCCATCACTGAAGCTTTCTTT.